The 15 T cell receptor beta chains reported below all come from one sample, sequenced in a study of blood T cells in healthy people across ages. A J-beta primer mix and a sample-barcoded 5' primer were used in a second PCR of roughly 7 to 12 cycles. TCRdb used MiXCR to reprocess the 5' RACE reads, holding one entry per CDR3 protein. The sample lists roughly 800,000 distinct CDR3 sequences; 25% were seen once. This sample also belongs to another study, concerning T cells of mothers and their children.

Specimen: blood. These receptors all stem from a boy under 18 in good health.

V and J are TRBV7-3 and TRBJ2-7, with D unresolved. The CDR3 has 13 residues. The V gene lost 2 bases and the J gene lost 7 bases, with 12 bases spanning the gap. The germline V gene encodes CDR1 SGHTA and CDR2 FQGTGA. CDR3: CASSLGPNREQYF. In DNA, the CDR3 is TGTGCCAGCAGCTTAGGACCCAACCGTGAGCAGTACTTC.

This clonotype appeared a few times. V gene TRBV5-1 combines with J gene TRBJ1-2; TRBD1 matches 9 bases. The germline gives CDR1 SGHRS, CDR2 YFSETQ. The CDR3 runs to 15 residues. Unmatched junction bases numbered 8, after V lost 0 bases and J lost 8 bases. The CDR3 reads CASSLDGQGSYGYTF. Here the CDR3 DNA reads TGCGCCAGCAGCTTGGATGGACAGGGGAGTTACGGCTACACCTTC.

This rearrangement joins TRBV5-1 to TRBJ2-5; TRBD2 is a possible D gene (7 bases). The CDR3 covers 18 residues. Trimming pared 2 bases from V and 1 base from J, leaving 21 bases between. The germline V gene encodes CDR1 SGHRS and CDR2 YFSETQ. In nucleotides, the CDR3 is TGCGCCAGCAGCTTTGGCGCTGCGGGGGCGCCACCCCAAGAGACCCAGTACTTC. This translates into CASSFGAAGAPPQETQYF.

The gene calls are TRBV29-1 and TRBJ2-3; D call uncertain. V was clipped by 7 bases and J by 1 base, with 12 bases between them. The CDR3 runs to 13 residues. Germline V gene sequence: CDR1 SQVTM, CDR2 ANQGSEA. The CDR3 reads CSAAGGRTDTQYF. The CDR3 DNA is TGCAGCGCCGCAGGTGGCCGCACAGATACGCAGTATTTT.

A few counts support this clonotype. The germline gene is not matched at one end of the junction; a read error may be the cause. J is TRBJ1-4 and V is TRBV11-2; D call uncertain. CDR1 is SGHAT and CDR2 is FQNNGV in the germline V gene. The CDR3 runs 15 residues. The CDR3 loop is CASSIDLNRNEKLFF. The CDR3 nucleotides are TGTGCCAGCAGCATAGACCTGAACAGAAATGAAAAACTGTTTTTT.

V gene TRBV15 combines with J gene TRBJ2-5, with TRBD2 matching 9 bases. The J call may be incorrect, as the DNA end agrees better with TRBJ2-7. This CDR3 has 15 amino acids. Germline V gives CDR1 LNHNV, CDR2 YYDKDF (reference sequence). DNA for the CDR3: TGTGCCACCAGCAGAGATGGGACTAGCCTCTACGAGCAGTACTTC. Protein: CATSRDGTSLYEQYF.

The V gene is TRBV6-1, the J gene TRBJ2-6, with no clear D. This CDR3 has 14 amino acids. Germline V gene lookup returns CDR1 MNHNS and CDR2 SASEGT. V shed 2 bases and J shed 3 bases, with 5 bases lying between them. The CDR3 DNA sequence: TGTGCCAGCAGTGAACCGGATGGGGCCAACGTCCTGACTTTC. The encoded protein is CASSEPDGANVLTF.

J is TRBJ1-1 and V is TRBV9, with no clear D. V was clipped by 3 bases and J by 0 bases, with 6 bases between them. This CDR3 has 13 amino acids. Per germline, CDR1 SGDLS and CDR2 YYNGEE. DNA of the CDR3: TGTGCCAGCAGCGGACCCATGAACACTGAAGCTTTCTTT. Translating gives CASSGPMNTEAFF.

This clonotype has a handful of counts. As DNA, the CDR3 is TGTGCCAGCAGACCCCTCAGGGAGCCCACGACAGATACGCAGTATTTT. Its protein product is CASRPLREPTTDTQYF. V is TRBV6-5 and J is TRBJ2-3, with D tentatively TRBD1 or TRBD2 (5 bases each). V was pared by 6 bases and J by 3 bases, with 19 bases between. The CDR3 is made up of 16 amino acids. The germline V gene encodes CDR1 MNHEY and CDR2 SVGAGI.

The V call is TRBV3-1, the J call TRBJ2-1; 9 nucleotides align to TRBD1. This CDR3 region has 15 residues. The V gene's germline CDR1 is LGHDT and CDR2 YNNKEL (reference sequence). Trimming removed 8 bases from V and 10 bases from J; junction bases left unmatched: 15. CDR3 sequence (DNA): TGTGCCAGCGGTAGGGAACAGGGGGCATCAGGGGAGCAGTTCTTC. Protein sequence: CASGREQGASGEQFF.

The chain is built from TRBV7-2 and TRBJ1-2; a weak D match, TRBD1 (5 bases). The CDR3 covers 13 residues. Between the trimmed V and J ends, which lost 6 bases and 8 bases, there was a span of 16 bases. Germline V lookup: CDR1 SGHTA, CDR2 FQGNSA. The CDR3 loop is CASRPGGTQGYTF. As DNA, the CDR3 is TGTGCCAGCAGGCCGGGGGGGACGCAAGGCTACACCTTC.

The sample holds a few counts of this clonotype. The genes are TRBV5-1 and TRBJ1-2, with unresolved D. V lost 0 bases to trimming and J lost 3 bases, with 9 bases between them. The V gene's germline CDR1 is SGHRS and CDR2 YFSETQ. This CDR3 is 14 amino acids long. The DNA for the CDR3 is TGCGCCAGCAGCTTGGCGTCGGTGGACTATGGCTACACCTTC. Its translation is CASSLASVDYGYTF.

For this clonotype: A read error is likely, as this CDR3 ends without the conserved phenylalanine or tryptophan. This sequence joins TRBV7-2 and TRBJ2-7, with unresolved D. V shed 3 bases and J shed 3 bases, with 9 bases lying between them. Germline V CDR1 and CDR2: SGHTA, FQGNSA. The CDR3 extends over 13 amino acids. The CDR3 here is CASSFEQDYEQYL. The CDR3 DNA sequence: TGTGCCAGCAGCTTTGAGCAGGACTACGAGCAGTACCTC.

This clonotype turned up a few times. The gene calls are TRBV9 and TRBJ2-1; D not resolved. Germline V gene lookup returns CDR1 SGDLS and CDR2 YYNGEE. The CDR3 sequence is 14 residues long. The V and J ends lost 0 bases and 4 bases respectively, with 8 bases between them. CDR3 sequence reads: CASSVDVAYNEQFF. CDR3 DNA: TGTGCCAGCAGCGTAGACGTGGCATACAATGAGCAGTTCTTC.

The rearrangement links TRBV3-1 to TRBJ2-2; 13 bases align to TRBD2. This CDR3 spans 16 amino acids. The J segment lost 4 bases and the V segment lost 2 bases, leaving 1 base of the junction unmatched. From germline, CDR1 is LGHDT and CDR2 YNNKEL (reference sequence). DNA of the CDR3: TGTGCCAGCAGCCAAACTAGCGGGGGGGCCACCGGGGAGCTGTTTTTT. Translated: CASSQTSGGATGELFF.